These 14 T cell receptor beta chains were all obtained from the same sample, sequenced in a study of CD8+CD57+ T cells in acquired aplastic anemia (dated by TCRdb to 2016 to 2018). TCRdb shows the sequencer as Illumina HiSeq 2000. Genomic DNA served as template for TCR beta VDJ combination and CDR3 sequence profiling. TCRdb trimmed public reads at Q25 via fastp, called clones via MiXCR and kept in-frame beta chains. For every CDR3 protein sequence, its rows merge into one entry that carries the most common genes and DNA. For this sample there are some 190,000 distinct CDR3 sequences; less than 55% appear just once. Jointly, the top ten make up around 2.9% of the sample. Material: sorted CD4+, CD8+, or CD8+CD57+ T cells (not recorded which) from PBMCs. Receptors were obtained from a human donor in good health.

The table lists this clonotype with many counts. The V call is TRBV24-1, the J call TRBJ2-3; 7 bases match TRBD2. CDR3 length: 14 residues. Per the germline V gene, CDR1 is KGHDR and CDR2 is SFDVKD. V trimming: 4 bases; J trimming: 4 bases; junction bases outside the gene matches: 4. The CDR3, as DNA: TGTGCCACCAGTGACGCCGCGGGGGCAGATACGCAGTATTTT. Translating gives CATSDAAGADTQYF.

This clonotype has ten or more counts. As DNA, the CDR3 is TGTGCCACCAGTGAGACGGGGCGCTTCACCGGGGAGCTGTTTTTT. Translating it yields CATSETGRFTGELFF. V is TRBV24-1 and J is TRBJ2-2; D is tentatively TRBD1 or TRBD2 (5 bases each). From germline, CDR1 is KGHDR and CDR2 SFDVKD. This CDR3 comprises 15 residues. V shed 4 bases and J shed 4 bases, with 12 bases lying between them.

There are many counts of this clonotype. At one end the junction does not follow the germline gene, possibly because of a read error. The chain has TRBV20-1 and TRBJ1-5; D may be TRBD1 (5 bases). This CDR3 contains 15 residues. In germline, CDR1 is DFQATT, CDR2 SNEGSKA (reference sequence). The CDR3: CSARRGRGSSQPQHF. The DNA of the CDR3 is TGCAGTGCCAGGAGGGGACGGGGCAGCAGTCAGCCCCAGCATTTT.

This chain links TRBV7-9 with TRBJ2-7; TRBD2 matches at 8 bases. V lost 5 bases, J lost 7 bases, and 10 bases stayed unmatched. From germline, CDR1 is SEHNR and CDR2 FQNEAQ (reference sequence). CDR3 length equals 14 residues. The CDR3 coding sequence is TGTGCCAGCAGCAACGCGGGGGGAGCTTTGGAGCAGTACTTC. Translating it yields CASSNAGGALEQYF.

This clonotype was recorded at least ten times. This chain connects TRBV4-1 to TRBJ2-5, with 12 bases matching TRBD2. CDR1 and CDR2 from the germline V gene are MGHRA and YSYEKL. V lost 2 bases, J lost 5 bases, and 3 bases stayed unmatched. The CDR3 sequence is 15 residues long. CDR3 in amino acids: CASSQTGTSGETQYF. The CDR3 nucleotides read TGCGCCAGCAGCCAAACCGGGACTAGCGGGGAGACCCAGTACTTC.

This clonotype was seen ten or more times. This chain links TRBV27 with TRBJ2-7; 7 bases fit TRBD1. CDR3 length: 14 amino acids. Looked up from germline, CDR1 is MNHEY and CDR2 is SMNVEV (reference sequence). Losses at the gene ends were 4 bases for V and 3 bases for J; bases not matched to a gene: 6. DNA for the CDR3: TGTGCCAGCAGTTCACGAGGGGGCTACTACGAGCAGTACTTC. Encoded protein: CASSSRGGYYEQYF.

The chain is built from TRBV7-9 and TRBJ2-7; a weak D match, TRBD2 (5 bases). Trimming took off 5 bases at V and 2 bases at J, with 7 bases between the two ends. Germline values: CDR1 SEHNR, CDR2 FQNEAQ (reference sequence). The CDR3 runs 12 residues. The CDR3 sequence is CASSPGAYEQYF. DNA for the CDR3: TGTGCCAGCAGCCCCGGGGCCTACGAGCAGTACTTC. The whole variable domain, filled in from reference TRBV7-9 and TRBJ2-7, reads DTGVSQNPRHKITKRGQNVTFRCDPISEHNRLYWYRQTLGQGPEFLTYFQNEAQLEKSRLLSDRFSAERPKGSFSTLEIQRTEQGDSAMYLCASSPGAYEQYFGPGTRLTVT.

This clonotype was observed a single time. The chain is built from TRBV2 and TRBJ1-5; TRBD1 might be the D (6 bases). The CDR3 covers 12 residues. V lost 5 bases and J 6 bases, leaving 8 bases between the germline ends. Germline V lookup: CDR1 SNHLY, CDR2 FYNNEI. CDR3 residues: CASSNRAQPQHF. Here the CDR3 DNA reads TGTGCCAGCAGTAACAGGGCTCAGCCCCAGCATTTT.

The V call is TRBV10-3, the J call TRBJ1-1, with D perhaps TRBD1 (5 bases). Germline V lookup: CDR1 ENHRY, CDR2 SYGVKD. The ends were cut back, 3 bases at V and 5 bases at J, with 22 bases in the middle. The CDR3 is 17 residues long. The CDR3: CAISDPSGRVGRTEAFF. CDR3 bases: TGTGCCATCAGTGACCCCTCGGGCAGGGTGGGACGAACTGAAGCTTTCTTT.

This clonotype was detected many times. The chain has TRBV20-1 and TRBJ2-7; weak D call: TRBD1 (5 bases). V was pared by 0 bases and J by 6 bases, with 9 bases between. The CDR3 spans 12 residues. Germline values: CDR1 DFQATT, CDR2 SNEGSKA (reference sequence). The CDR3 nucleotides read TGCAGTGCTAGAGAACCAGGGCGCGAGCAGTACTTC. It yields the protein CSAREPGREQYF.

For this clonotype: A much larger clone sits a single nucleotide away, making a read error possible. The chain joins TRBV18 to TRBJ1-6; 7 bases fit TRBD1. The J segment lost 8 bases and the V segment lost 3 bases, leaving 4 bases of the junction unmatched. The CDR3 covers 14 residues. In germline, CDR1 is KGHSH, CDR2 LQKENI. CDR3 bases: TGTGCCAGCTCACCGCCTCAGGGGGATTCACCCCTCCACTTT. This gives the protein CASSPPQGDSPLHF.

The chain is built from TRBV7-6 and TRBJ1-6; no reliable D call. V gave up 1 base and J gave up 7 bases, with 5 bases separating them. Germline V CDR1 and CDR2: SGHVS, FNYEAQ. The CDR3 is made up of 13 amino acids. The CDR3 nucleotides are TGTGCCAGCAGCTTAGGAGAGAATTCACCCCTCCACTTT. The encoded protein is CASSLGENSPLHF.

This clonotype was seen a few times. The chain employs TRBV25-1 and TRBJ2-5; D is unclear. The germline V gene has CDR1 MGHDK and CDR2 SYGVNS. Trimming stripped 1 base from V and 9 bases from J, with 6 bases between. This CDR3 comprises 11 residues. The CDR3 here is CASSESGPQYF. The DNA for the CDR3 is TGTGCCAGCAGTGAATCGGGTCCCCAGTACTTC.

This clonotype was observed many times. DNA for the CDR3: TGTGCCAGCAGTACTAGCGGGAGGGTACAAACAGATACGCAGTATTTT. Protein: CASSTSGRVQTDTQYF. This rearrangement joins TRBV11-2 to TRBJ2-3; 13 bases map to TRBD2. The CDR3 runs 16 residues. Germline V lookup: CDR1 SGHAT, CDR2 FQNNGV. The trim removed 6 bases at V and 3 bases at J, leaving 6 bases unmatched.